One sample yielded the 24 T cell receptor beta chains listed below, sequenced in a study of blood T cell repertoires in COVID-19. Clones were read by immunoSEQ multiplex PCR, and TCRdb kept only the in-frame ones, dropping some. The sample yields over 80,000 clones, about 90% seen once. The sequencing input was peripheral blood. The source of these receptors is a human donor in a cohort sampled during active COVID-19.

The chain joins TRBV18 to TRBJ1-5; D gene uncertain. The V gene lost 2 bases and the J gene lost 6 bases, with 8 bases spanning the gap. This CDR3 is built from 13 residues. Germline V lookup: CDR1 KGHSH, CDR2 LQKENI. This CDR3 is CASSPNFGQPQHF. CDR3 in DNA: TGTGCCAGCTCACCAAATTTCGGTCAGCCCCAGCATTTT.

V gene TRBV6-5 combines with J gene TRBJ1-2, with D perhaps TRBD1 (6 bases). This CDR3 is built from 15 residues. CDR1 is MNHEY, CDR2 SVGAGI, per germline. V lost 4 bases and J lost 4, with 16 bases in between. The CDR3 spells CASSLSARGAYGYTF. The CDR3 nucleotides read TGTGCCAGCAGTTTGTCGGCACGGGGGGCCTATGGCTACACCTTC.

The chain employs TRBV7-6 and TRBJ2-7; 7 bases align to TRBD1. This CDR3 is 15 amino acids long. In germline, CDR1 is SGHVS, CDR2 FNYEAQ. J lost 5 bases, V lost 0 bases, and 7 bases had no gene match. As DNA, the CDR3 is TGTGCCAGCAGCTTAGCAGGGGGCTATTTCAACGAGCAGTACTTC. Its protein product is CASSLAGGYFNEQYF.

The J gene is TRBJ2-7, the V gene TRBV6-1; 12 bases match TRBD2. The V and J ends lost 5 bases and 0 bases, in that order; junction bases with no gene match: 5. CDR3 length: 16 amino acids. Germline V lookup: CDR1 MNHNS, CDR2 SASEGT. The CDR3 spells CASSKGLAGSSYEQYF. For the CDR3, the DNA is TGTGCCAGCAGTAAAGGACTAGCGGGGAGCTCCTACGAGCAGTACTTC.

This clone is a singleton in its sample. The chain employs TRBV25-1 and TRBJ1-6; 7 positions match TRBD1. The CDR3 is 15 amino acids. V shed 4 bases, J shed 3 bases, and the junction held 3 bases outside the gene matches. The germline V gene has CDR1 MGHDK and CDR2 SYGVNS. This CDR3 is CASSGTGVYNSPLHF. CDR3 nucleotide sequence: TGTGCCAGCAGTGGGACAGGTGTCTATAATTCACCCCTCCACTTT.

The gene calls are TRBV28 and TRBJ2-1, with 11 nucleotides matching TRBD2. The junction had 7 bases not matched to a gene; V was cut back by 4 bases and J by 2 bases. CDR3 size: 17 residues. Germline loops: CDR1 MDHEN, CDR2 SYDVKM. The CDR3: CASSSGLAEPPYNEQFF. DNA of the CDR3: TGTGCCAGCAGTTCGGGACTAGCGGAGCCCCCCTACAATGAGCAGTTCTTC.

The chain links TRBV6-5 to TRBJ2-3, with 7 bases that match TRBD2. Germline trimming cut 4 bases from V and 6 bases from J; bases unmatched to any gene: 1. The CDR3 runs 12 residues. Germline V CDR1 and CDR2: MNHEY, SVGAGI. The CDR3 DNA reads TGTGCCAGCAGTTCCGGGGGGGATACGCAGTATTTT. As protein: CASSSGGDTQYF.

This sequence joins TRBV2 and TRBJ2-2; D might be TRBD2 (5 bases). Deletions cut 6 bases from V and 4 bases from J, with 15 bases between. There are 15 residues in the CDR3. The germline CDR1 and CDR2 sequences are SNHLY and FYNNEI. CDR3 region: CASRADEGSTGELFF. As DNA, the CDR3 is TGTGCCAGCAGGGCGGACGAAGGGAGCACCGGGGAGCTGTTTTTT.

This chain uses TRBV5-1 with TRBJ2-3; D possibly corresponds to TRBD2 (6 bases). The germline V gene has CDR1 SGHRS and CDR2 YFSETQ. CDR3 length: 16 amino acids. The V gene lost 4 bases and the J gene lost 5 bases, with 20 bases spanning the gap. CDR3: CASSGGTIRNRDTQYF. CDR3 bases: TGCGCCAGCAGCGGAGGGACGATCCGAAACAGAGATACGCAGTATTTT.

The DNA of the CDR3 is TGTGCCAGCAGCGGGACAAGAAATACTGAAGCTTTCTTT. Its translation is CASSGTRNTEAFF. This chain connects TRBV7-9 to TRBJ1-1, with D tentatively TRBD1 (6 bases). Deletions cut 5 bases from V and 5 bases from J, with 12 bases between. Germline values: CDR1 SEHNR, CDR2 FQNEAQ (reference sequence). This CDR3 spans 13 amino acids.

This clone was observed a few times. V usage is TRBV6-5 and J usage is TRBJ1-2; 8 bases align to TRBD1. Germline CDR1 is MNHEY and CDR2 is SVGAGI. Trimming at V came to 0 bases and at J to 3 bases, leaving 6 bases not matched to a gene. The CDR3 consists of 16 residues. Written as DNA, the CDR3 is TGTGCCAGCAGTTACTCGGCAGGGGGCTTAGACTATGGCTACACCTTC. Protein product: CASSYSAGGLDYGYTF.

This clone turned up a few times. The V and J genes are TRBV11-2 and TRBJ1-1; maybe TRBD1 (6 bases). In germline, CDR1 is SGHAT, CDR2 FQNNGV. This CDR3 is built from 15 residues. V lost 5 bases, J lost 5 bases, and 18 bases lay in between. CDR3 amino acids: CASSQHSVQGTEAFF. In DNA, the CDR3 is TGTGCCAGCAGCCAACATTCGGTACAGGGTACTGAAGCTTTCTTT.

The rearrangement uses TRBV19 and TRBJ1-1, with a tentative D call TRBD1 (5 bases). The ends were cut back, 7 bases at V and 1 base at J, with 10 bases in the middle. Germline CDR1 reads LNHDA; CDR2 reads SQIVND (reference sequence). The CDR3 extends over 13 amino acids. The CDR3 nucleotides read TGTGCCAGTACCCCGGACAAGAACACTGAAGCTTTCTTT. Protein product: CASTPDKNTEAFF. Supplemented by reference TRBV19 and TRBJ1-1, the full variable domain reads DGGITQSPKYLFRKEGQNVTLSCEQNLNHDAMYWYRQDPGQGLRLIYYSQIVNDFQKGDIAEGYSVSREKKESFPLTVTSAQKNPTAFYLCASTPDKNTEAFFGQGTRLTVV.

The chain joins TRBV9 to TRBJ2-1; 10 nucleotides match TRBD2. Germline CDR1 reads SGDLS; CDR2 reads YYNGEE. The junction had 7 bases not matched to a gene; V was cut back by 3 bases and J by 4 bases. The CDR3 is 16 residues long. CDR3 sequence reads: CASSEGGTSAYNEQFF. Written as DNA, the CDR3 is TGTGCCAGCAGCGAAGGGGGGACTAGCGCTTACAATGAGCAGTTCTTC.

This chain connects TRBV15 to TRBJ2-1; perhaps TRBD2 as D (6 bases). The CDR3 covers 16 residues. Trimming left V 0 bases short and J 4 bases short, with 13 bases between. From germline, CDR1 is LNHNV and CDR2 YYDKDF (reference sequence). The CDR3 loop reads CATSRESQRVYNEQFF. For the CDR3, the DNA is TGTGCCACCAGCAGAGAGTCCCAGCGGGTTTACAATGAGCAGTTCTTC.

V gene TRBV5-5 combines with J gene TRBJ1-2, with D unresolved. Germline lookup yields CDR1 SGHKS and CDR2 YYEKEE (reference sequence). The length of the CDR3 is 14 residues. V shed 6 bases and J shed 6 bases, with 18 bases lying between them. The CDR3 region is CASTGFGNMDGYTF. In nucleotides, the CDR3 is TGTGCCAGCACGGGGTTTGGTAACATGGATGGCTACACCTTC.

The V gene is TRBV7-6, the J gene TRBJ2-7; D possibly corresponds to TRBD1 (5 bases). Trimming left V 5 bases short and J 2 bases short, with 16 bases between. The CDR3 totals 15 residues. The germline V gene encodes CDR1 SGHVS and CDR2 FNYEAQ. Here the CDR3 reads CASSEGVRTTYEQYF. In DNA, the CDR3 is TGTGCCAGCAGCGAAGGGGTGCGGACAACCTACGAGCAGTACTTC.

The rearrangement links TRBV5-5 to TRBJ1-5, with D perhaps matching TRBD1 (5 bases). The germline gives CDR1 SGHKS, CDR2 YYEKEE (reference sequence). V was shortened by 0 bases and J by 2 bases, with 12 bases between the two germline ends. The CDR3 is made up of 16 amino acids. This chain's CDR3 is CASSLENQGRNQPQHF. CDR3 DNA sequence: TGTGCCAGCAGCTTGGAAAATCAGGGTCGCAATCAGCCCCAGCATTTT.

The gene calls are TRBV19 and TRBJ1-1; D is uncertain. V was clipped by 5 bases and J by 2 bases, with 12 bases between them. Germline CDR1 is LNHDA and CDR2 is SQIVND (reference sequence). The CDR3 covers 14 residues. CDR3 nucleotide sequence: TGTGCCAGTAGTCCACGGGGAGGTAACACTGAAGCTTTCTTT. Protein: CASSPRGGNTEAFF. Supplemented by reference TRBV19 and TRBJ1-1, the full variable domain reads DGGITQSPKYLFRKEGQNVTLSCEQNLNHDAMYWYRQDPGQGLRLIYYSQIVNDFQKGDIAEGYSVSREKKESFPLTVTSAQKNPTAFYLCASSPRGGNTEAFFGQGTRLTVV.

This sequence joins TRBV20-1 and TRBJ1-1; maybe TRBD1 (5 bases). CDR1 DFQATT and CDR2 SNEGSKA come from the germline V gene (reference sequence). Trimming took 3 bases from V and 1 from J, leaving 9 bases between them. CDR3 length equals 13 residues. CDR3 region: CSASIQGNTEAFF. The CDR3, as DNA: TGCAGTGCTAGTATCCAGGGGAACACTGAAGCTTTCTTT.

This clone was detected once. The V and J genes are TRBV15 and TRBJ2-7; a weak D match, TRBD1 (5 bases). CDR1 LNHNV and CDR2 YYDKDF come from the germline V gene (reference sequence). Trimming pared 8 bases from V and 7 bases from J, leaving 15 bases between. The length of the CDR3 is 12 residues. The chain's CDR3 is CATGPASGEQYF. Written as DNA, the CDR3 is TGTGCCACCGGGCCGGCATCAGGGGAGCAGTACTTC.

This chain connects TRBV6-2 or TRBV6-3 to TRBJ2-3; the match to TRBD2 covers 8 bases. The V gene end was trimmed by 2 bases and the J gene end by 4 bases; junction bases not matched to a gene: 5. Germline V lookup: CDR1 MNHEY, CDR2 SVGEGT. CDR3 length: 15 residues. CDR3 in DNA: TGTGCCAGCAGTTACGTTGGCGGGAGGTCAGATACGCAGTATTTT. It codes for CASSYVGGRSDTQYF.

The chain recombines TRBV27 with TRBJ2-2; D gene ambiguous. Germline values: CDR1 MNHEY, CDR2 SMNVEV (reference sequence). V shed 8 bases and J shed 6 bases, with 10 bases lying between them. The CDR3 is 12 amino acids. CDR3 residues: CASGSGSGELFF. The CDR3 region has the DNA TGTGCCAGCGGCTCTGGTTCCGGGGAGCTGTTTTTT.

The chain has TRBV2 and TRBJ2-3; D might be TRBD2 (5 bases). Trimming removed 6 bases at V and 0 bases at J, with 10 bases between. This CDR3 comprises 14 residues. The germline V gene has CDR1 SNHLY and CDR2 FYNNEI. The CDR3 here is CASRLGGSTDTQYF. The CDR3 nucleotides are TGTGCCAGCAGGCTGGGCGGGAGCACAGATACGCAGTATTTT.